This TCR beta chain was obtained from a study of early T cells in non-severe SARS-CoV-2 infection. Study at large: Sequenced material consisted of bulk RNA (from unsorted whole blood), and chains were unpaired.

The CDR3 consists of 13 residues. V lost 5 bases to trimming and J lost 6 bases, with 13 bases between them. Germline CDR1 is SEHNR and CDR2 is FQNEAQ (reference sequence). TCRdb re-analysed the 5' RACE reads in MiXCR, keeping a single row per CDR3 protein. This sample has 55,000 to 70,000 distinct CDR3 sequences; roughly 10% occur once, and the top ten carry under 9%. V gene TRBV7-9 combines with J gene TRBJ1-2; unclear D gene. The clonotype comes from an adult who was a healthcare worker with PCR-confirmed SARS-CoV-2 infection or an uninfected control (not recorded which). The specimen sequenced was whole blood. This chain's CDR3 is CASSHSARNGYTF. The CDR3 DNA is TGTGCCAGCAGCCATAGTGCCAGAAATGGCTACACCTTC.